This TCR beta chain came from a study of shared clonotypes between healthy human individuals. Using immunoSEQ multiplex PCR, the repertoire was profiled, and TCRdb retains in-frame clones only, with some absent. The repertoire includes fewer than 650,000 clones, roughly four fifths of them detected once, and 10% to 15% sits in the top ten. This CDR3 spans 13 amino acids. The germline V gene has CDR1 SNHLY and CDR2 FYNNEI. Between the trimmed V and J ends, which lost 4 bases and 0 bases, there was a span of 6 bases. The TCR originated in a middle-aged woman in good health. Some clones in this sample may be carry-over from other donors' samples. Source material: PBMCs. The chain is built from TRBV2 and TRBJ1-2; D remains ambiguous. CDR3 in amino acids: CASSVVPNYGYTF. Here the CDR3 DNA reads TGTGCCAGCAGTGTGGTCCCTAACTATGGCTACACCTTC.